This TCR beta chain was obtained from a study of T cells in localized non-small cell lung cancer. As for this clone: As yet, its antigen is unknown.

Overall study results and limits: In uninvolved adjacent lung, T cell clonality reached its highest value, exceeding tumor. Increased T cell density in blood showed an association with longer overall survival. Heterogeneity cannot be ruled out, as sequencing used one tumor region only. There were a median roughly 60 of the top 100 tumor clones appearing in adjacent lung.

The protocol was immunoSEQ multiplex PCR, while the TCRdb copy is restricted to in-frame clones and leaves out a portion. Seen here are about 19,000 clones, 65% to 90% observed once, and the top ten hold about 4.5%. This CDR3 spans 14 amino acids. Germline CDR1 SNHLY, CDR2 FYNNEI. V lost 8 bases and J lost 2, with 16 bases in between. The gene calls are TRBV2 and TRBJ2-7; D is undetermined. Material: peripheral blood, obtained before any cancer treatment. The origin of this receptor is a man between 40 and 70 years old with stage I lung adenocarcinoma. Written as DNA, the CDR3 is TGTGCCAGCCTTGACTCGCACCGGGCCTACGAGCAGTACTTC. It is translated as CASLDSHRAYEQYF.